The rows below give T cell receptor beta chains drawn from one sample of a study of T cells in Graves' hyperthyroidism and ophthalmopathy. TCRdb called the multiplex PCR reads again in MiXCR, with one record for every CDR3 protein. The table has 89,000 or so distinct CDR3 sequences, around 42% seen once. Sequenced input: peripheral blood or thyroid tissue (not recorded which). The origin of the receptors is a young woman with Graves' hyperthyroidism. Each CDR3 is given with its conserved first and last residue. Fields, in order: D gene, V gene, J gene, clone size, CDR3 DNA, CDR3 protein. D genes are given only for firm matches. Clone size is not always given. Where it is, it says once, few, many or a class for expanded clones.

-	TRBV20-1	TRBJ2-5	once	TGCAGTGCTAGTCCCAAGGGGACCCAGTATTTC	CSASPKGTQYF
TRBD1	TRBV10-3	TRBJ1-1	-	TGTGCCATCAGTGGGGAGTTCGGCAGGGGGCACACTGAAGCTTTCTTT	CAISGEFGRGHTEAFF
TRBD1	TRBV7-3	TRBJ1-6	-	TGTGCCAGCAGCTCTGGACAGGGAGCCTCCCTCCACTTT	CASSSGQGASLHF
-	TRBV28	TRBJ1-4	-	TGTGCCAGCGCTCGGGGACCTAATGAAAAACTGTTTTTT	CASARGPNEKLFF
-	TRBV13	TRBJ1-6	many	TGTGCCAGCAGCTTAGGGGGGGTAGCCTATAATTCACCCCTCCACTTT	CASSLGGVAYNSPLHF
-	TRBV10-3	TRBJ1-1	many	TGTGCCATCAGCCGGACGGGGAGCATGAACACTGAAGCTTTCTTT	CAISRTGSMNTEAFF
-	TRBV15	TRBJ1-1	-	TGTGCCACCAGCAGGCGGTCTGTAAGAACAACTGAAGCTTTCTTT	CATSRRSVRTTEAFF
TRBD1	TRBV12-3/TRBV12-4	TRBJ1-2	-	TGTGCCAGCAGTCCGATCGGACAGGGGATTGATGGCTACACCTTC	CASSPIGQGIDGYTF
-	TRBV20-1	TRBJ2-7	many	TGCAGTGCTAGAGATGTCGGTAGCGGACTCTACGAGCAGTACTTC	CSARDVGSGLYEQYF
-	TRBV11-2	TRBJ2-3	few	TGTGCCAGCACCTACGGGCCGGGTACGCAGTATTTT	CASTYGPGTQYF
-	TRBV14	TRBJ2-7	once	TGTGCCAGCAGCTTAGCGCCGGGCGTGGGGGGCTACGAGCAGTACTTC	CASSLAPGVGGYEQYF
-	TRBV20-1	TRBJ2-5	-	TGCAGTGCTAGAGGGGGGTCAATGGCAGGAGAGACTCAGTACTTC	CSARGGSMAGETQYF
TRBD1	TRBV6-5	TRBJ1-1	many	TGTGCCAGCACCCGTCCCGGACAGGGTATGCCTGAAGCTTTCTTT	CASTRPGQGMPEAFF
-	TRBV29-1	TRBJ1-2	many	TGCAGCGTTAGGGAAGGGAGCAACTATGGCTACACCTTC	CSVREGSNYGYTF
-	TRBV7-6	TRBJ2-7	-	TGTGCCAGCAGCTTAGATTGGAATGGGGGCGGCTACGAGCAGTACTTC	CASSLDWNGGGYEQYF
TRBD2	TRBV7-2	TRBJ2-2	-	TGTGCCAGCAGCTTAGAAATAGCGGGACGAACGACCGGGGAGCTGTTTTTT	CASSLEIAGRTTGELFF
TRBD1	TRBV11-2	TRBJ1-1	many	TGTGCCAGCCGAGCGTACGGGACAGGGCCGGGCACTGAAGCTTTCTTT	CASRAYGTGPGTEAFF
-	TRBV20-1	TRBJ1-1	many	TGCAGTGCTAGTCTGAGGGGGGAGAACACTGAAGCTTTCTTT	CSASLRGENTEAFF
-	TRBV15	TRBJ2-5	many	TGTGCCACCGGTTTTCTAAAGGAGACCCAGTACTTC	CATGFLKETQYF
-	TRBV28	TRBJ1-2	many	TGTGCCAGCAGTTTGGCTGATGGCTACACCTTC	CASSLADGYTF
-	TRBV6-1	TRBJ2-7	many	TGTGCCAGCAGTCCCCAGGCCTCCTACGAGCAGTACTTC	CASSPQASYEQYF
-	TRBV4-1	TRBJ2-7	many	TGCGCCAGCAGCCAGGGACAATACGAGCAGTACTTC	CASSQGQYEQYF
-	TRBV7-3	TRBJ2-6	many	TGTGCCAGCAGCTCACACGTAGGGGCCAACGTCCTGACTTTC	CASSSHVGANVLTF
-	TRBV15	TRBJ1-2	many	TGTGCCACCAGCAGAGGATTACTAGTCTGGGCGGATAGTAACTATGGCTACACCTTC	CATSRGLLVWADSNYGYTF
-	TRBV20-1	TRBJ2-2	many	TGCAGTGCTAGCGTAGACCGGCGAAACACCGGGGAGCTGTTTTTT	CSASVDRRNTGELFF
-	TRBV27	TRBJ1-3	few	TGTGCCAGCAGTCCCCGTGGCAGGATGATGAACACCATATATTTT	CASSPRGRMMNTIYF
-	TRBV5-6	TRBJ2-6	many	TGTGCCAGCAGCTTGGGAGTCGGGGGCCTCCTCTCTGGGGCCAACGTCCTGACTTTC	CASSLGVGGLLSGANVLTF
-	TRBV7-2	TRBJ1-1	-	TGTGCCTGCAGCCTCCACGGCAGCTACACTGAAGCTTTCTTT	CACSLHGSYTEAFF
-	TRBV6-1	TRBJ2-3	many	TGTGCCAGCAGTGAACCCGGTATCGCAGATACGCAGTATTTT	CASSEPGIADTQYF
-	TRBV19	TRBJ1-1	few	TGTGCCAGTAGTATACTACCGGGACACCTGAACACTGAAGCTTTCTTT	CASSILPGHLNTEAFF
TRBD1	TRBV6-5	TRBJ1-4	many	TGTGCCAGCAGTCTCTTCGCGGGACAGGGAGTTAGGAAACTGTTTTTT	CASSLFAGQGVRKLFF
-	TRBV4-2	TRBJ2-5	few	TGTGCCAGCAGCCAAGAAGGGGCCCAGTACTTC	CASSQEGAQYF
-	TRBV5-1	TRBJ1-6	many	TGCGCCAGCAGCTTTTGGGGTTCACCCCTCCACTTT	CASSFWGSPLHF